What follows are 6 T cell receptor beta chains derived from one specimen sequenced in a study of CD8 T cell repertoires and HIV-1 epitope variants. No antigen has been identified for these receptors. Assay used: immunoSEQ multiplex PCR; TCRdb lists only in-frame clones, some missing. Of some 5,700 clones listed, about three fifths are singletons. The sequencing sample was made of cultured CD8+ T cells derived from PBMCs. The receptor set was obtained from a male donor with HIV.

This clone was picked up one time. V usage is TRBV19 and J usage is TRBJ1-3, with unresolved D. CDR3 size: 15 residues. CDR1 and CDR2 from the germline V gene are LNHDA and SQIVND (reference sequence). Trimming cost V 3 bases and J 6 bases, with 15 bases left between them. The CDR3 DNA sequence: TGTGCCAGTAGTATCACGCCCGGAGGTGCAAACACCATATATTTT. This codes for CASSITPGGANTIYF.

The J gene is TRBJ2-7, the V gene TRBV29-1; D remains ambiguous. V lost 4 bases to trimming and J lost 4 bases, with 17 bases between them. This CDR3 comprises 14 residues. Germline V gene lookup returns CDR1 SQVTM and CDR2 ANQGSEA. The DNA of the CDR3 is TGCAGCGTTGTTCTTCCGGGTTTAGAGTACGAGCAGTACTTC. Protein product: CSVVLPGLEYEQYF.

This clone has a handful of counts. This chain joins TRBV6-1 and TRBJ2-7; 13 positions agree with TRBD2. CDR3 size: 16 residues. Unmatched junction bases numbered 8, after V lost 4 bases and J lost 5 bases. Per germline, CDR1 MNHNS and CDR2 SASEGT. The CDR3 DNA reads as TGTGCCAGCAGTGCTACTAGCGGGGGGGCCGGCAACGAGCAGTACTTC. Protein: CASSATSGGAGNEQYF.

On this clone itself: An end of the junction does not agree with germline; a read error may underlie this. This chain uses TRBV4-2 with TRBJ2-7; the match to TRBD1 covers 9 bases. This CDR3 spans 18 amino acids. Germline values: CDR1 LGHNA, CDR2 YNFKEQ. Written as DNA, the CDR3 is TGTGCCAGCAGCCACCTTGGGACCGGGACAGGGAGCTCCAACGAGCAGTACTTC. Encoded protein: CASSHLGTGTGSSNEQYF.

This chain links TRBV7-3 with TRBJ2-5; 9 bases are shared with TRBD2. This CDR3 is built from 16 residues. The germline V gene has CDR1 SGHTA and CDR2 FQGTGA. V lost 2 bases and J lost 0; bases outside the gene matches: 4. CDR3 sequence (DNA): TGTGCCAGCAGCTTACAAGCGGGGGGTTACCAAGAGACCCAGTACTTC. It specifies CASSLQAGGYQETQYF.

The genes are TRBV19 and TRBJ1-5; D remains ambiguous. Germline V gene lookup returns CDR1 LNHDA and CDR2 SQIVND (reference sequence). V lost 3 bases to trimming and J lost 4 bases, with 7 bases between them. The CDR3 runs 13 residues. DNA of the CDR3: TGTGCCAGTAGTATTCTGGGAAATCAGCCCCAGCATTTT. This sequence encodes CASSILGNQPQHF. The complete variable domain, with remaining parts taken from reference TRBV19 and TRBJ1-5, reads DGGITQSPKYLFRKEGQNVTLSCEQNLNHDAMYWYRQDPGQGLRLIYYSQIVNDFQKGDIAEGYSVSREKKESFPLTVTSAQKNPTAFYLCASSILGNQPQHFGDGTRLSIL.